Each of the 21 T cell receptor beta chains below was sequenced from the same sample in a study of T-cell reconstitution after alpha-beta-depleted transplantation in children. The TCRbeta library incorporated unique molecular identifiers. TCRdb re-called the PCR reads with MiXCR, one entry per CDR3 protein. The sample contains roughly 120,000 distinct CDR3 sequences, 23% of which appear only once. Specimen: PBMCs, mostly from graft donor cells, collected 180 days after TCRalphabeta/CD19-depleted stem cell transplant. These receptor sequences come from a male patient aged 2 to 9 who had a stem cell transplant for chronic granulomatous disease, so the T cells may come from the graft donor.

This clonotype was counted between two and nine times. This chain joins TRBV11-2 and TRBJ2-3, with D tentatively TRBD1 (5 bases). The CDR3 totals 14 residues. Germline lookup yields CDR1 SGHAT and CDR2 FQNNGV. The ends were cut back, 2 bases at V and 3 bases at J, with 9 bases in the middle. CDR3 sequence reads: CASSLTRATDTQYF. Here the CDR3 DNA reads TGTGCCAGCAGCTTAACCAGGGCGACAGATACGCAGTATTTT.

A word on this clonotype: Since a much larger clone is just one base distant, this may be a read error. The CDR3 bases are TGTGCCAGCAGTAACCCGGTGCGAGAGCAGTTCTTC. It translates to CASSNPVREQFF. The gene calls are TRBV27 and TRBJ2-1, with unresolved D. Germline values: CDR1 MNHEY, CDR2 SMNVEV (reference sequence). The V end lost 5 bases, the J end lost 10 bases, and 12 bases lay between the germline ends. The CDR3 contains 12 residues.

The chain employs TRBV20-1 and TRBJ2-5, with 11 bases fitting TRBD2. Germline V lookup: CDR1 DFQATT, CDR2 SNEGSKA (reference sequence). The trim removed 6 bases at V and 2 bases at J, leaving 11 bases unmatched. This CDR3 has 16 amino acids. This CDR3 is CSASRIAGGRQETQYF. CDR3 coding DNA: TGCAGTGCATCCAGGATAGCGGGAGGGCGACAAGAGACCCAGTACTTC.

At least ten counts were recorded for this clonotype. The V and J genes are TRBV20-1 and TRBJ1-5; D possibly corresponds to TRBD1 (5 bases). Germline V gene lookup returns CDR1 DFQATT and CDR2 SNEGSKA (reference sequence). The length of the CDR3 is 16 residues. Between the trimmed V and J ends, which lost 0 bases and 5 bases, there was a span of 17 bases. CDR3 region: CSARETEGPGYQPQHF. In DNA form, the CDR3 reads TGCAGTGCTAGAGAAACGGAGGGGCCCGGGTATCAGCCCCAGCATTTT.

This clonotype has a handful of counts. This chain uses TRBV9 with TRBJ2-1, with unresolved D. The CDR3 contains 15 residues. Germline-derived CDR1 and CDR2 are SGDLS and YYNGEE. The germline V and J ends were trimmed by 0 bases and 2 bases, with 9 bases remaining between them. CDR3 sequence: CASSVGDATYNEQFF. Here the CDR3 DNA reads TGTGCCAGCAGCGTAGGGGATGCTACCTACAATGAGCAGTTCTTC.

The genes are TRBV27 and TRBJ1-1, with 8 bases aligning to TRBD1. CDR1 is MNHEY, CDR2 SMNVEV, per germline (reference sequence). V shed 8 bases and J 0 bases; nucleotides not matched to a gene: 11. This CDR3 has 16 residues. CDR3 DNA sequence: TGTGCCAGCTCACGGACAGGGCCCTCCCTGAACACTGAAGCTTTCTTT. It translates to CASSRTGPSLNTEAFF.

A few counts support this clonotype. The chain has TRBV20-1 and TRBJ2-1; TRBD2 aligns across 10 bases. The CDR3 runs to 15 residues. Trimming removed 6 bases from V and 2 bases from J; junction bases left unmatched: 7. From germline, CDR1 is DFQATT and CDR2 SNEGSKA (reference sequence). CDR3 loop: CSALKAGGTYNEQFF. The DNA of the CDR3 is TGCAGTGCACTGAAAGCGGGAGGGACCTACAATGAGCAGTTCTTC.

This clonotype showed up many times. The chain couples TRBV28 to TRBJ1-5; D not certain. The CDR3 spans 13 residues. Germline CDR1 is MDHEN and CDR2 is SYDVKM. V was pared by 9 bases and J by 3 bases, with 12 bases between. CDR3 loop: CARVDGDNQPQHF. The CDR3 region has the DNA TGTGCCAGAGTGGACGGAGACAATCAGCCCCAGCATTTT.

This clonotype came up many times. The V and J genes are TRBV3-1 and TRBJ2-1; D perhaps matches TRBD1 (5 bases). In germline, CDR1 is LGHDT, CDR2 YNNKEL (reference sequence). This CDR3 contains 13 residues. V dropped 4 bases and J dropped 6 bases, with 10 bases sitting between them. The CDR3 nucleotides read TGTGCCAGCAGCCTTGACAGTACCAATGAGCAGTTCTTC. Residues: CASSLDSTNEQFF.

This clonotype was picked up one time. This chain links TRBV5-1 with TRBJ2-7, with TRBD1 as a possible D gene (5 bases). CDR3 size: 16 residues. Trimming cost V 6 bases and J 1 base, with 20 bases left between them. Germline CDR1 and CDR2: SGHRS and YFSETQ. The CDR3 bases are TGCGCCAGCACCCCACGAGACAGTCAAACTTCCTACGAGCAGTACTTC. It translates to CASTPRDSQTSYEQYF.

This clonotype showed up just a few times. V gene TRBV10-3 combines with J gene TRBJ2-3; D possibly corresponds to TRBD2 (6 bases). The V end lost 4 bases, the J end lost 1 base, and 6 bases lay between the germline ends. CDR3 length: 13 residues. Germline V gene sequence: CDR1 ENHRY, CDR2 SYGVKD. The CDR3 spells CAISGGGTDTQYF. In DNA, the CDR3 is TGTGCCATCAGTGGGGGGGGCACAGATACGCAGTATTTT.

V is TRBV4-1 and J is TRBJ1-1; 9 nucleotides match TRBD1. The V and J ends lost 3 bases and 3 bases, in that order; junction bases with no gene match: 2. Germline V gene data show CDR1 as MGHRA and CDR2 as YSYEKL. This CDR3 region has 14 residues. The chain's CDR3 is CASSQGTGHTEAFF. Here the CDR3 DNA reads TGCGCCAGCAGCCAGGGGACAGGGCACACTGAAGCTTTCTTT.

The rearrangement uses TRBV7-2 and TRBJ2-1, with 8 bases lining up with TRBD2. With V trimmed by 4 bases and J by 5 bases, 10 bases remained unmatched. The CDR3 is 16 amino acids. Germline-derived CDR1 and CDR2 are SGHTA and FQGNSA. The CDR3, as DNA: TGTGCCAGCAGCTCCAAAATAGCGGGATGGGACAATGAGCAGTTCTTC. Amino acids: CASSSKIAGWDNEQFF.

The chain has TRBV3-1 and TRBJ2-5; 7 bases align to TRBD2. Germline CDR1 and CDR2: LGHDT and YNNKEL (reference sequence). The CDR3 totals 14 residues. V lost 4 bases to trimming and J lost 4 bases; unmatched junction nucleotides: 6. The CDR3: CASSPTSPVETQYF. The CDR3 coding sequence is TGTGCCAGCAGCCCGACTAGCCCAGTAGAGACCCAGTACTTC.

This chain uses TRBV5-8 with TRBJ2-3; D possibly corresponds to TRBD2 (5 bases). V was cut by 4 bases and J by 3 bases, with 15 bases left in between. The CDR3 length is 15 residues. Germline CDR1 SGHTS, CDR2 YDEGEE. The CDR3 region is CASSPGGLRTDTQYF. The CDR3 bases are TGTGCCAGCAGCCCTGGCGGGCTACGGACAGATACGCAGTATTTT.

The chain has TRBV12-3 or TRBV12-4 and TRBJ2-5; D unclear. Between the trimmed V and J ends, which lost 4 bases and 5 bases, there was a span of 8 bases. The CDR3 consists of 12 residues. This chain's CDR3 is CASSYLGETQYF. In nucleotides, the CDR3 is TGTGCCAGCAGTTATCTAGGGGAGACCCAGTACTTC.

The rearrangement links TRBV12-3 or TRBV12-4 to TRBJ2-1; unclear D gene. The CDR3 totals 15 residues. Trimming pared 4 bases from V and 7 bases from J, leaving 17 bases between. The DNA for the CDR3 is TGTGCCAGCAGTTATGGTCCAAGCGCGGTGAATGAGCAGTTCTTC. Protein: CASSYGPSAVNEQFF.

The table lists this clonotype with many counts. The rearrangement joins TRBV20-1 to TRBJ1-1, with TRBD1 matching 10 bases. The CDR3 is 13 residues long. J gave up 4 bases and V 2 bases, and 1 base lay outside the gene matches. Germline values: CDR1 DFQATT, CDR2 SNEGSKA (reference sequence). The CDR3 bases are TGCAGTGCTAGACGGACAGGGGGCACTGAAGCTTTCTTT. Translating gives CSARRTGGTEAFF.

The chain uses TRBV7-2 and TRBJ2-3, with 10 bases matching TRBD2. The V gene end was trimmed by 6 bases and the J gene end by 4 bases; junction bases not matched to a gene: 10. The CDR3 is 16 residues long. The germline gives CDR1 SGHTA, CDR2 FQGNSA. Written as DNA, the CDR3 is TGTGCCAGCAGAACATCTAGCGGGGGAGGGGCAGATACGCAGTATTTT. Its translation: CASRTSSGGGADTQYF.

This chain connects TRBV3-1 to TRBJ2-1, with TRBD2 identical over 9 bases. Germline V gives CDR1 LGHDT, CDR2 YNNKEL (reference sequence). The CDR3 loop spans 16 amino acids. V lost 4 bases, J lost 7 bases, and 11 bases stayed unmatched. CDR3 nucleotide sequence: TGTGCCAGCAGCCCGCGCACCGGGACTAGCCGAAATGAGCAGTTCTTC. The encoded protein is CASSPRTGTSRNEQFF.

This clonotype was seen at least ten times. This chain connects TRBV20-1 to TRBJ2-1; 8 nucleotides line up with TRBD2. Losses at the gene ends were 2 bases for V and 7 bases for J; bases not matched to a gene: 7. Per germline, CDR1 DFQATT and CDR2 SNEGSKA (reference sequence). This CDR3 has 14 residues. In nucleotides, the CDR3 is TGCAGTGCTAGACTCAGCGGGAGTTTGAATGAGCAGTTCTTC. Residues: CSARLSGSLNEQFF.